The following is a T cell receptor (beta chain) sequence with its context. The entry originates in a study of molecular identifiers for immune sequencing clone quantification. Study information: For replicates, RNA isolated from roughly 20,000 or 100,000 naive CD8 cells was divided into five portions, of which four were sequenced.

TCRdb fed the PCR reads into MiXCR, producing one record per CDR3 protein. In the table there are about half a million distinct CDR3 sequences, roughly 26% of which are singletons. Sorting recovered naive CD8 T cells on a CD8+CD4-CCR7+CD45RA+ profile. V was shortened by 1 base and J by 3 bases, with 16 bases between the two germline ends. The CDR3 loop spans 15 amino acids. Germline V gene sequence: CDR1 SQVTM, CDR2 ANQGSEA. This chain joins TRBV29-1 and TRBJ2-7; D gene uncertain. Material: naive CD8+ T cells from blood, with Jurkat cell RNA spiked in. The sample's subset: FACS-sorted CD8+CD4-CCR7+CD45RA+ naive T cells. The receptor comes from a human donor in good health. Some libraries in this study had Jurkat cell RNA spiked in. DNA of the CDR3: TGCAGCGTTGAAGGAGGTGGGCAGTCTGGCTACGAGCAGTACTTC. As protein: CSVEGGGQSGYEQYF.